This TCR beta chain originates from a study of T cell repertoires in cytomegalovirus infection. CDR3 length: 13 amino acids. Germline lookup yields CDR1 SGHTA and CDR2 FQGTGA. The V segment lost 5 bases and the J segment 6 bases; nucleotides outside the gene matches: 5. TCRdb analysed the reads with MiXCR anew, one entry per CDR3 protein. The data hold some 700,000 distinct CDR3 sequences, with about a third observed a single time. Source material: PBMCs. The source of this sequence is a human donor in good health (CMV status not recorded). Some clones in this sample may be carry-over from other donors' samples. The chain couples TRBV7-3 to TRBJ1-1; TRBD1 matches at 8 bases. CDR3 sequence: CASSATGGSEAFF. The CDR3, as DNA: TGTGCCAGCAGCGCAACAGGGGGTTCTGAAGCTTTCTTT.